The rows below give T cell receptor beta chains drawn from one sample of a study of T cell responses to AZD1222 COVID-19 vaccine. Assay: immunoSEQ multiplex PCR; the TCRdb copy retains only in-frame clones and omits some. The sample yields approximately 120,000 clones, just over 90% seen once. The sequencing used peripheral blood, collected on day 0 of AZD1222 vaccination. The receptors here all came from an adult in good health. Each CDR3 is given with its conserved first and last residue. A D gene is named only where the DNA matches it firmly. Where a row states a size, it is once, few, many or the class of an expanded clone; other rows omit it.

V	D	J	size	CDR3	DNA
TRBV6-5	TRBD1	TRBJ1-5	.	CASRTGMSNQPQHF	TGTGCCAGCAGGACAGGGATGAGCAATCAGCCCCAGCATTTT
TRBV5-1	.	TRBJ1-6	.	CASSLGPDSPLHF	TGCGCCAGCAGCTTGGGCCCGGATTCACCCCTCCACTTT
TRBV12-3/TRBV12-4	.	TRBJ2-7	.	CASRLGGEQYF	TGTGCCAGCAGACTTGGTGGGGAGCAGTACTTC
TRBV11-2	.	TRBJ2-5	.	CASSRSPGTRRETQYF	TGTGCCAGCAGCCGTTCCCCCGGGACAAGGCGAGAGACCCAGTACTTC
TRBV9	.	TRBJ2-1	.	CASSVGRERQFF	TGTGCCAGCAGCGTAGGGAGGGAACGGCAGTTCTTC
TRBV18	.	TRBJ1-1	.	CASSQTGQDTEAFF	TGTGCCAGCTCCCAAACGGGACAAGACACTGAAGCTTTCTTT
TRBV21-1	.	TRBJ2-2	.	CASSSRDRLSANTGELFF	TGTGCCAGCAGCTCGAGGGACAGACTTTCAGCGAACACCGGGGAGCTGTTTTTT
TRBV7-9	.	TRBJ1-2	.	CALDEGWSGYTF	TGTGCCCTTGACGAGGGGTGGAGTGGCTACACCTTC
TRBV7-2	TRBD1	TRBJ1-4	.	CASSPRTGVNEKLFF	TGTGCCAGCAGCCCAAGGACAGGGGTAAATGAAAAACTGTTTTTT
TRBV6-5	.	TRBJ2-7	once	CASTFSRDNEQYF	TGTGCCAGCACCTTTTCCCGGGACAACGAGCAGTACTTC
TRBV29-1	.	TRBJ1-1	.	CSVEVKKSEAFF	TGCAGCGTTGAAGTCAAAAAGTCTGAAGCTTTCTTT
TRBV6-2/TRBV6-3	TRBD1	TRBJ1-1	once	CASSGQGTRAFF	TGTGCCAGCAGTGGACAGGGGACCCGAGCTTTCTTT
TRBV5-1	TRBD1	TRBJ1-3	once	CASSLVAGGGNTIYF	TGCGCCAGCAGCTTGGTGGCAGGGGGAGGAAACACCATATATTTT
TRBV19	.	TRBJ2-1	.	CASSIVPGAENNEQFF	TGTGCCAGTAGTATAGTCCCCGGGGCCGAAAACAATGAGCAGTTCTTC
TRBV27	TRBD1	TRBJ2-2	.	CASSATGLNTGELFF	TGTGCCAGCAGCGCGACAGGGTTGAACACCGGGGAGCTGTTTTTT
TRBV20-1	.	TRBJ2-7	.	CSASWGDLSYEQYF	TGCAGTGCTAGTTGGGGGGATCTCTCCTACGAGCAGTACTTC
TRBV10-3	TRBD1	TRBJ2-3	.	CAIRGTGVSTDTQYF	TGTGCCATCAGGGGGACAGGGGTTAGCACAGATACGCAGTATTTT
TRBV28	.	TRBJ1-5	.	CASSPGLDNQPQHF	TGTGCCAGCAGTCCGGGACTGGACAATCAGCCCCAGCATTTT
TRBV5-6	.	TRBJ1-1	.	CASSLSGGEAFF	TGTGCCAGCAGCTTGTCTGGGGGTGAAGCTTTCTTT
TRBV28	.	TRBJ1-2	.	CASSPPQGLISYGYTF	TGTGCCAGCAGCCCCCCCCAGGGTTTAATATCCTATGGCTACACCTTC
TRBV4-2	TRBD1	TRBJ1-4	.	CASSPRTGNEKLFF	TGTGCCAGCAGCCCCCGGACAGGGAATGAAAAACTGTTTTTT
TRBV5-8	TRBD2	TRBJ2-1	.	CASSVVGEGLEQFF	TGTGCCAGCAGCGTGGTCGGGGAGGGTTTGGAGCAGTTCTTC
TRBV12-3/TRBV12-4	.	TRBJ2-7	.	CASRPGLYEQYF	TGTGCCAGCAGACCGGGACTCTACGAGCAGTACTTC
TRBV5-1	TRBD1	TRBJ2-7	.	CASSSGQGSDEQYF	TGCGCCAGCAGCTCGGGACAGGGTTCCGACGAGCAGTACTTC
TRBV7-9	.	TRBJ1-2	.	CASSLAGRDHGYTF	TGTGCCAGCAGCTTAGCGGGCAGGGATCATGGCTACACCTTC
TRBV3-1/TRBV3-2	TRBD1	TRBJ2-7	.	CASSPGQGSYEQYF	TGTGCCAGCAGCCCGGGACAGGGGAGCTACGAGCAGTACTTC
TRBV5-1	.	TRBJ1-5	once	CASSWKGSGQPQHF	TGCGCCAGCAGCTGGAAGGGGTCGGGGCAGCCCCAGCATTTT
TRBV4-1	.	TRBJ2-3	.	CASSQADRGGGDTQYF	TGCGCCAGCAGCCAAGCCGACAGGGGAGGGGGAGATACGCAGTATTTT
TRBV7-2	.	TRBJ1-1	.	CASSLGNAEAFF	TGTGCCAGCAGCTTAGGTAACGCTGAAGCTTTCTTT
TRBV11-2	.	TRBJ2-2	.	CASSLLPGNTGELFF	TGTGCCAGCAGCTTACTACCGGGTAACACCGGGGAGCTGTTTTTT
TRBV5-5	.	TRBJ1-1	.	CASSFGEGPNTEAFF	TGTGCCAGCAGCTTCGGGGAGGGACCGAACACTGAAGCTTTCTTT
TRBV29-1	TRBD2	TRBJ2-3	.	CSAAPLAGGADTQYF	TGCAGCGCGGCCCCTCTAGCGGGGGGAGCAGATACGCAGTATTTT
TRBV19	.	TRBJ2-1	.	CASQALNNEQFF	TGTGCCAGCCAGGCCCTCAACAATGAGCAGTTCTTC
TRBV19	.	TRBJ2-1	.	CASSIWAGDTYNEQFF	TGTGCCAGTAGTATATGGGCCGGGGACACCTACAATGAGCAGTTCTTC
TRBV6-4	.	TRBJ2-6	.	CASSDNSGANVLTF	TGTGCCAGCAGTGACAACTCTGGGGCCAACGTCCTGACTTTC
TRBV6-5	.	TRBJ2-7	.	CASRVGLGSLYEQYF	TGTGCCAGCAGAGTAGGACTGGGGAGTCTCTACGAGCAGTACTTC
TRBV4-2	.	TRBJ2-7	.	CASSQRTDSSYEQYF	TGTGCCAGCAGCCAGAGGACGGATAGCTCCTACGAGCAGTACTTC
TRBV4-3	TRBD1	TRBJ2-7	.	CASSQGDREGYEQYF	TGCGCCAGCAGCCAAGGGGACAGGGAAGGGTACGAGCAGTACTTC
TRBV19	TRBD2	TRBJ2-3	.	CASRNLAGGTDTQYF	TGTGCCAGTAGGAACCTAGCGGGGGGCACAGATACGCAGTATTTT
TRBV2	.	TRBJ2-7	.	CASRADKDEQYF	TGTGCCAGCAGGGCTGACAAAGACGAGCAGTACTTC
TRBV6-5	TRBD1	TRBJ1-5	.	CASSTGGVQPQHF	TGTGCCAGCAGTACAGGGGGCGTTCAGCCCCAGCATTTT
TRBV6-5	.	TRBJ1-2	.	CASLGSASNYGYTF	TGTGCCAGTTTGGGGAGCGCCTCTAACTATGGCTACACCTTC
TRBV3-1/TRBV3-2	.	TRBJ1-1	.	CASSHGTTEAFF	TGTGCCAGCAGCCACGGGACCACTGAAGCTTTCTTT
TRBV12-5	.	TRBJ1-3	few	CASGFSPQVYSGNTIYF	TGTGCTAGTGGTTTCAGCCCACAGGTCTACTCTGGAAACACCATATATTTT